The next 5 T cell receptor beta chains were all read from a single sample in a study of regulatory T cells in long-lasting Graves disease. Time point in this sample: newly diagnosed GD, antithyroid drugs for less than 3 months. PBMCs were the source of the RNA used for TCR sequencing. Combining iRepertoire HTBI primers with Arm-PCR of CDR3 regions, the authors built TCR beta libraries. TCRdb itself ran the multiplex PCR reads through MiXCR, one entry per CDR3 protein. The sample gives hundreds of thousands of distinct CDR3 sequences, 15% to 20% of which show up once; around a quarter is in the top ten. The sample was also reused in another study, on T cells in Graves' hyperthyroidism and ophthalmopathy.

Here the sequenced sample was peripheral blood mononuclear cells (PBMCs), taken at new diagnosis, from a patient treated with antithyroid drugs. The source of these receptors is a woman aged 35-65 years with Graves disease.

This clonotype was detected only a few times. V is TRBV3-1 and J is TRBJ1-3; D unresolved. The CDR3 loop spans 15 amino acids. CDR1 is LGHDT, CDR2 YNNKEL, per germline (reference sequence). Trimming stripped 0 bases from V and 0 bases from J, with 6 bases between. The CDR3 reads CASSQDPSSGNTIYF. The DNA of the CDR3 is TGTGCCAGCAGCCAAGATCCGAGCTCTGGAAACACCATATATTTT.

This clonotype was recorded many times. The rearrangement uses TRBV12-3 or TRBV12-4 and TRBJ1-2; maybe TRBD1 (5 bases). The V end was cut by 8 bases, the J end by 4 bases, with 14 bases between. This CDR3 has 13 amino acids. CDR3 loop: CASRRDAAYGYTF. CDR3 bases: TGTGCCAGCCGCCGGGACGCAGCCTATGGCTACACCTTC.

The V and J genes are TRBV28 and TRBJ1-2, with 7 bases matching TRBD1. This CDR3 is 14 amino acids long. Germline values: CDR1 MDHEN, CDR2 SYDVKM. With 5 bases clipped from V and 4 bases from J, the junction kept 7 bases outside the gene matches. The CDR3 reads CASSVQGRFYGYTF. CDR3 nucleotide sequence: TGTGCCAGCAGTGTACAGGGGAGATTCTATGGCTACACCTTC.

This clonotype was seen many times. The chain combines TRBV18 with TRBJ2-3, with TRBD1 matching over 11 bases. Germline assignment: CDR1 KGHSH and CDR2 LQKENI. Trimming cost V 4 bases and J 4 bases; bases outside gene matches: 4. CDR3 length: 15 residues. The CDR3 nucleotides read TGTGCCAGCTCACAACCGGGACAGGGGGCAGATACGCAGTATTTT. Its translation is CASSQPGQGADTQYF.

The chain carries TRBV12-3 or TRBV12-4 and TRBJ1-2, with 9 bases matching TRBD1. V was pared by 1 base and J by 7 bases, with 7 bases of the junction left unmatched. This CDR3 is built from 15 residues. CDR3 sequence: CASSLEGQGKVGYTF. CDR3 DNA: TGTGCCAGCAGTTTAGAGGGACAGGGAAAGGTTGGCTACACCTTC.